This T cell receptor beta chain was documented in a study of blood T cell repertoires in COVID-19. Study background: Whether acute or convalescent, the COVID-19 samples came from the United States, Italy and Spain.

The study drew participants aged roughly 18 to 89 years from approximately 23 US areas. Recovered status in Cohort 3 required two negative PCRs, clearance, or symptom resolution. As processed by the authors: Reference gene primers were amplified, and this amplification served to estimate nucleated cell counts. Assay used: immunoSEQ multiplex PCR; TCRdb lists only in-frame clones, some missing. V and J calls and clone size come straight from that table; D and trimming were deduced from the DNA. The table includes 250,000 to 350,000 clones, 90% detected once. The clonotype was recovered from a woman in her twenties or thirties who had recovered from COVID-19. Sequences were obtained from PBMCs or T cells enriched from blood (not recorded which).

Here the CDR3 reads CATKGGGPADTQYF. CDR3 DNA sequence: TGTGCCACCAAAGGGGGAGGGCCGGCAGATACGCAGTATTTT. This chain links TRBV24-1 with TRBJ2-3, with TRBD2 as a possible D gene (7 bases). This CDR3 spans 14 amino acids. Deletions cut 8 bases from V and 4 bases from J, with 15 bases between. Germline V gene data show CDR1 as KGHDR and CDR2 as SFDVKD.